This T cell receptor (beta chain) was captured in a study of post-analysis software for immune sequencing data. Study-level points and caveats: Controls had lower frequencies than patients of 4 or 5 TRBV segments, which included TRBV5-6, TRBV5-1 and TRBV20-1.

CDR3 length: 12 residues. The ends were cut back, 8 bases at V and 4 bases at J, with 11 bases in the middle. Germline CDR1 LNHDA, CDR2 SQIVND (reference sequence). Unique-molecular-identifier-tagged TCR beta cDNA libraries were used. Using its own MiXCR run on the PCR reads, TCRdb lists one record per CDR3 protein. The data contain 740,000 or so distinct CDR3 sequences, around 53% of them seen just once; the ten biggest clones take up 4.6%. This clonotype was seen only a few times. The antigen remains undetermined. The genes are TRBV19 and TRBJ1-2; no definite D call. Sequencing used blood. The TCR comes from a girl aged 10-17 years with multiple sclerosis. CDR3 sequence: CASAGRFYGYTF. The CDR3 coding sequence is TGTGCCAGTGCCGGTCGCTTCTATGGCTACACCTTC. Based on the CDR3 plus reference TRBV19 and TRBJ1-2, the full variable domain is DGGITQSPKYLFRKEGQNVTLSCEQNLNHDAMYWYRQDPGQGLRLIYYSQIVNDFQKGDIAEGYSVSREKKESFPLTVTSAQKNPTAFYLCASAGRFYGYTFGSGTRLTVV.